Listed below are T cell receptor beta chains from one sample, sequenced in a study of cytomegalovirus exposure and HLA in healthy donors. Assay used: immunoSEQ multiplex PCR; TCRdb lists only in-frame clones, some missing. The top ten hold about 8.2% of the sample, which has approximately 110,000 clones, about 78% seen once. The source material was PBMCs. These receptors came from a woman aged 40 to 55 in good health and CMV-seropositive. Both conserved end residues are part of each CDR3. A D gene is named only where the DNA matches it firmly. Only some rows state a clone size, as once, few, many or a class for expanded clones.

CDR3aa | CDR3nt | v_gene | d_gene | abundance | j_gene | len
CASSQTSGGLETQYF | TGTGCCAGCAGCCAAACTAGCGGGGGGTTAGAGACCCAGTACTTC | TRBV6-5 | TRBD2 | few | TRBJ2-5 | 15
CASSLYAGLGGYTF | TGTGCCAGCAGCCTCTATGCGGGCCTCGGGGGCTACACCTTC | TRBV27 | NA | NA | TRBJ1-2 | 14
CASSQPGTSNEQFF | TGCGCCAGCAGCCAACCCGGGACTTCCAATGAGCAGTTCTTC | TRBV4-1 | NA | NA | TRBJ2-1 | 14
CSATIGSSNTGELFF | TGCAGCGCTACCATCGGGTCCTCTAACACCGGGGAGCTGTTTTTT | TRBV29-1 | NA | NA | TRBJ2-2 | 15
CSADREEKLFF | TGCAGTGCTGACAGGGAGGAAAAACTGTTTTTT | TRBV20-1 | TRBD1 | few | TRBJ1-4 | 11
CASSSHPGGEAFF | TGCGCCAGCAGCTCACACCCGGGAGGGGAAGCTTTCTTT | TRBV5-1 | NA | NA | TRBJ1-1 | 13
CASSQDYVQSGGYTF | TGTGCCAGCAGCCAAGATTACGTACAGAGCGGTGGCTACACCTTC | TRBV14 | NA | NA | TRBJ1-2 | 15
CASSLSAGTANSPLHF | TGTGCCAGCAGCTTGTCCGCCGGGACAGCGAATTCACCCCTCCACTTT | TRBV5-4 | TRBD1 | NA | TRBJ1-6 | 16
CASSQDLGIGSYNEQFF | TGCGCCAGCAGCCAAGATCTCGGGATCGGGTCCTACAATGAGCAGTTCTTC | TRBV4-3 | NA | NA | TRBJ2-1 | 17
CASSPTSNTGELFF | TGTGCCAGCAGTCCTACCTCGAACACCGGGGAGCTGTTTTTT | TRBV7-2 | NA | NA | TRBJ2-2 | 14
CASTRRRENTEAFF | TGTGCCAGCACTAGACGCAGGGAGAACACTGAAGCTTTCTTT | TRBV6-5 | NA | NA | TRBJ1-1 | 14
CASTDRDRVYEQYF | TGTGCCAGCACCGACCGGGACAGGGTCTACGAGCAGTACTTC | TRBV7-9 | TRBD1 | many | TRBJ2-7 | 14
CASSLKGATNEKLFF | TGTGCCAGCAGCCTCAAGGGGGCAACTAATGAAAAACTGTTTTTT | TRBV6-5 | NA | NA | TRBJ1-4 | 15
CASSPGTGQSSYNSPLHF | TGTGCCAGCAGCCCGGGGACAGGCCAGAGCTCCTATAATTCACCCCTCCACTTT | TRBV13 | TRBD1 | NA | TRBJ1-6 | 18
CATSRGEQPQHF | TGTGCCACCAGCAGAGGAGAGCAGCCCCAGCATTTT | TRBV15 | NA | NA | TRBJ1-5 | 12
CASSLDWGDGNTIYF | TGTGCCAGCAGCTTAGATTGGGGAGATGGAAACACCATATATTTT | TRBV7-2 | NA | few | TRBJ1-3 | 15
CASSVNRDFPSNEQFF | TGTGCCAGCAGCGTGAACCGGGACTTCCCCTCCAATGAGCAGTTCTTC | TRBV9 | NA | NA | TRBJ2-1 | 16
CASGPGQGAKQYF | TGTGCTAGTGGGCCGGGACAGGGTGCAAAGCAGTACTTC | TRBV12-5 | TRBD1 | NA | TRBJ2-7 | 13
CAGGQGMNTEAFF | TGTGCCGGGGGACAGGGGATGAACACTGAAGCTTTCTTT | TRBV18 | TRBD1 | few | TRBJ1-1 | 13
CASSLGLDSYEQYF | TGTGCCAGCTCACTGGGACTAGACTCCTACGAGCAGTACTTC | TRBV18 | TRBD2 | NA | TRBJ2-7 | 14
CASSYSGLETKNIQYF | TGTGCCAGCAGTTACTCGGGGCTTGAAACCAAAAACATTCAGTACTTC | TRBV6-6 | NA | few | TRBJ2-4 | 16
CASITGLEPYNEQFF | TGTGCCAGCATCACAGGACTAGAACCCTACAATGAGCAGTTCTTC | TRBV6-1 | TRBD2 | NA | TRBJ2-1 | 15
CASSQSGTGDEKLFF | TGCGCCAGCAGCCAAAGCGGGACAGGAGATGAAAAACTGTTTTTT | TRBV4-3 | TRBD1 | hyperexpanded | TRBJ1-4 | 15
CASSLPGLGRDTQYF | TGTGCCAGCAGCTTGCCGGGACTAGGGAGAGATACGCAGTATTTT | TRBV5-4 | TRBD2 | NA | TRBJ2-3 | 15
CASSLAGGNNQPQHF | TGTGCCAGCAGCTTAGCCGGGGGTAACAATCAGCCCCAGCATTTT | TRBV7-2 | NA | NA | TRBJ1-5 | 15
CASSPGFNTEAFF | TGCGCCAGCAGCCCAGGGTTTAACACTGAAGCTTTCTTT | TRBV4-1 | NA | NA | TRBJ1-1 | 13
CASREDAPSYGYTF | TGTGCCAGCAGGGAGGACGCGCCCTCCTATGGCTACACCTTC | TRBV7-2 | NA | NA | TRBJ1-2 | 14
CASRVAGVDYGYTF | TGTGCCAGCAGAGTGGCAGGGGTTGACTATGGCTACACCTTC | TRBV6-5 | NA | NA | TRBJ1-2 | 14
CASSLIRGTDTQYF | TGTGCCAGCAGCTTAATCAGGGGCACAGATACGCAGTATTTT | TRBV7-6 | NA | NA | TRBJ2-3 | 14